The rows below give T cell receptor beta chains drawn from one sample of a study of regulatory T cells in long-lasting Graves disease. TCRdb re-derived calls from the multiplex PCR reads in MiXCR, one entry per CDR3 protein. The profile shows some 320,000 distinct CDR3 sequences, about a sixth of them singletons. The specimen comprised peripheral blood mononuclear cells (PBMCs), sampled at new diagnosis, from a patient treated with antithyroid drugs. The receptors here all came from a female donor with Graves disease. The CDR3 runs from the conserved cysteine through the conserved F or W. D genes are given only for firm matches. Where a row states a size, it is once, few, many or the class of an expanded clone; other rows omit it.

cdr3_length: 13
v_call: TRBV6-2/TRBV6-3
d_call: -
j_call: TRBJ1-5
clone_size: many
cdr3_aa: CASRPGRHQPQHF
cdr3_nt: TGTGCCAGCAGGCCAGGACGACATCAGCCCCAGCATTTT

cdr3_length: 17
v_call: TRBV6-1
d_call: TRBD2
j_call: TRBJ2-1
clone_size: many
cdr3_aa: CASMSGRFLGHHNEQFF
cdr3_nt: TGTGCCAGCATGAGCGGGAGGTTCTTAGGTCACCACAATGAGCAGTTCTTC

cdr3_length: 16
v_call: TRBV12-3/TRBV12-4
d_call: TRBD1
j_call: TRBJ2-1
clone_size: -
cdr3_aa: CASIPGGGQGWDEQFF
cdr3_nt: TGTGCCAGCATTCCCGGGGGGGGACAGGGGTGGGATGAGCAGTTCTTC

cdr3_length: 14
v_call: TRBV11-2
d_call: -
j_call: TRBJ2-2
clone_size: many
cdr3_aa: CASSVSANTGELFF
cdr3_nt: TGTGCCAGCAGCGTGAGCGCGAACACCGGGGAGCTGTTTTTT

cdr3_length: 14
v_call: TRBV7-9
d_call: -
j_call: TRBJ2-5
clone_size: many
cdr3_aa: CASSPEAAEGTQYF
cdr3_nt: TGTGCCAGCAGCCCGGAGGCGGCGGAGGGGACCCAGTACTTC

cdr3_length: 14
v_call: TRBV20-1
d_call: -
j_call: TRBJ1-6
clone_size: many
cdr3_aa: CSASEGSKNSPLHF
cdr3_nt: TGCAGTGCTAGCGAGGGGTCCAAAAATTCACCCCTCCACTTT

cdr3_length: 12
v_call: TRBV10-1
d_call: -
j_call: TRBJ1-2
clone_size: many
cdr3_aa: CASSDGSGGYTF
cdr3_nt: TGCGCCAGCAGTGACGGGTCGGGTGGCTACACCTTC

cdr3_length: 13
v_call: TRBV19
d_call: -
j_call: TRBJ1-1
clone_size: many
cdr3_aa: CASSIGRGAEAFF
cdr3_nt: TGTGCCAGTAGTATAGGTAGGGGGGCTGAAGCTTTCTTT

cdr3_length: 19
v_call: TRBV27
d_call: TRBD2
j_call: TRBJ2-3
clone_size: many
cdr3_aa: CASSLSGTSVIGSTDTQYF
cdr3_nt: TGTGCCAGCAGTTTATCCGGGACTAGCGTTATAGGAAGCACAGATACGCAGTATTTT

cdr3_length: 15
v_call: TRBV6-5
d_call: -
j_call: TRBJ2-4
clone_size: -
cdr3_aa: CASSYSGKSKNIQYF
cdr3_nt: TGTGCCAGCAGTTACTCAGGGAAATCCAAAAACATTCAGTACTTC

cdr3_length: 19
v_call: TRBV20-1
d_call: TRBD2
j_call: TRBJ2-7
clone_size: -
cdr3_aa: CSARETGLAGGPSRNEQYF
cdr3_nt: TGCAGTGCTAGAGAAACGGGACTAGCGGGAGGGCCGTCTAGGAACGAGCAGTACTTC

cdr3_length: 13
v_call: TRBV29-1
d_call: TRBD1
j_call: TRBJ2-5
clone_size: many
cdr3_aa: CSVGRGQRETQYF
cdr3_nt: TGCAGCGTGGGCCGGGGACAGCGAGAGACCCAGTACTTC

cdr3_length: 12
v_call: TRBV12-3/TRBV12-4
d_call: TRBD1
j_call: TRBJ1-2
clone_size: many
cdr3_aa: CASRATGVGYTF
cdr3_nt: TGTGCCAGCAGGGCGACAGGGGTTGGCTACACCTTC

cdr3_length: 14
v_call: TRBV2
d_call: -
j_call: TRBJ2-2
clone_size: many
cdr3_aa: CASSVGRNIGELFF
cdr3_nt: TGTGCCAGCAGTGTTGGGAGGAACATCGGGGAGCTGTTTTTT

cdr3_length: 14
v_call: TRBV2
d_call: -
j_call: TRBJ1-4
clone_size: many
cdr3_aa: CASRSTWTNEKLFF
cdr3_nt: TGTGCCAGCCGCAGCACCTGGACTAATGAAAAACTGTTTTTT

cdr3_length: 12
v_call: TRBV6-1
d_call: -
j_call: TRBJ1-2
clone_size: many
cdr3_aa: CASGDRNYGYTF
cdr3_nt: TGTGCCAGCGGAGATCGTAACTATGGCTACACCTTC

cdr3_length: 15
v_call: TRBV19
d_call: TRBD1
j_call: TRBJ1-5
clone_size: few
cdr3_aa: CASSIRGGAEQPQHF
cdr3_nt: TGTGCCAGTAGTATAAGAGGGGGCGCAGAGCAGCCCCAGCATTTT

cdr3_length: 16
v_call: TRBV5-8
d_call: -
j_call: TRBJ1-1
clone_size: many
cdr3_aa: CASSKRTSYMNTEAFF
cdr3_nt: TGTGCCAGCAGCAAAAGGACATCTTACATGAACACTGAAGCTTTCTTT

cdr3_length: 14
v_call: TRBV28
d_call: -
j_call: TRBJ1-4
clone_size: many
cdr3_aa: CASSPTAPRRKLFF
cdr3_nt: TGTGCCAGCAGCCCGACTGCCCCACGCCGCAAACTGTTTTTT

cdr3_length: 17
v_call: TRBV11-1
d_call: -
j_call: TRBJ1-1
clone_size: many
cdr3_aa: CASSSPIEPFENTEAFF
cdr3_nt: TGTGCCAGCAGCTCCCCCATCGAACCCTTTGAGAACACTGAAGCTTTCTTT